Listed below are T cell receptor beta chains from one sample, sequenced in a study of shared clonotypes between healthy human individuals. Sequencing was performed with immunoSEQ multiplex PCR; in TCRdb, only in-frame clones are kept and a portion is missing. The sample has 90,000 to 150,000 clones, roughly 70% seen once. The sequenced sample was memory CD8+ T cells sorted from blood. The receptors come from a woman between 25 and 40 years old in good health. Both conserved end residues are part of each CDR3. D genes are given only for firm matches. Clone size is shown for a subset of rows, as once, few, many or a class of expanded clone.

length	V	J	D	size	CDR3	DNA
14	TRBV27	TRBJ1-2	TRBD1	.	CASSSDRDRYGYTF	TGTGCCAGCAGTTCGGACAGGGATCGGTATGGCTACACCTTC
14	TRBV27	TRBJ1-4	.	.	CASSTTGGNEKLFF	TGTGCCAGCAGTACGACGGGGGGGAATGAAAAACTGTTTTTT
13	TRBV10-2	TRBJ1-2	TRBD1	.	CASSATGDYGYTF	TGCGCCAGCAGTGCAACAGGGGACTATGGCTACACCTTC
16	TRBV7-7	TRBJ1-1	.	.	CASSFVLGEGISEAFF	TGTGCCAGCAGCTTCGTCCTGGGGGAGGGCATCTCTGAAGCTTTCTTT
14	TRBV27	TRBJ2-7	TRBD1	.	CASSPDTGGYEQYF	TGTGCCAGCAGTCCCGATACAGGGGGCTACGAGCAGTACTTC
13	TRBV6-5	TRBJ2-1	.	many	CASSYSNGDEQFF	TGTGCCAGCAGTTACTCAAACGGGGATGAGCAGTTCTTC
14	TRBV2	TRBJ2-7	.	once	CASSGGRGGYEQYF	TGTGCCAGCAGTGGGGGCAGGGGGGGCTACGAGCAGTACTTC
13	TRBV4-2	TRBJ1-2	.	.	CASSQIGSSGYTF	TGTGCCAGCAGCCAGATAGGGTCGTCTGGCTACACCTTC
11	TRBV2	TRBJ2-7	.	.	CASKGTHEQYF	TGTGCCAGCAAAGGGACCCACGAGCAGTACTTC
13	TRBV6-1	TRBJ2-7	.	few	CASSEIGWDEQYF	TGTGCCAGCAGTGAAATCGGTTGGGACGAGCAGTACTTC
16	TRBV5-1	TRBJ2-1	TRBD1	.	CASSFGTGGLYNEQFF	TGCGCCAGCAGCTTTGGGACAGGGGGCCTCTACAATGAGCAGTTCTTC
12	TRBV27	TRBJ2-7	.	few	CASGGGTYEQYF	TGTGCCAGTGGGGGCGGGACCTACGAGCAGTACTTC
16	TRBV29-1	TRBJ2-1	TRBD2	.	CSVESKSGIVGNEQFF	TGCAGCGTCGAGTCGAAGAGCGGGATAGTAGGTAATGAGCAGTTCTTC
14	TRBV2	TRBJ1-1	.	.	CARPLSGEPTEAFF	TGTGCCAGACCCCTATCAGGGGAACCCACTGAAGCTTTCTTT
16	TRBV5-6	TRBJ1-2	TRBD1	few	CASSLGQGEYNYGYTF	TGTGCCAGCAGCCTCGGACAGGGCGAGTATAACTATGGCTACACCTTC
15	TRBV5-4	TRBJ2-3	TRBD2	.	CASTISGGGADTQYF	TGTGCCAGCACCATTAGCGGGGGGGGCGCAGATACGCAGTATTTT
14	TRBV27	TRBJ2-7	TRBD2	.	CASSPSGSMHEQYF	TGTGCCAGCAGTCCCAGCGGGAGTATGCACGAGCAGTACTTC
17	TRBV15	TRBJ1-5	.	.	CATSRDFTPGSNQPQHF	TGTGCCACCAGCAGAGATTTCACCCCAGGTAGCAATCAGCCCCAGCATTTT
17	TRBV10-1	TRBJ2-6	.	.	CASSGPAAQSRANVLTF	TGCGCCAGCAGTGGTCCAGCCGCACAAAGTCGGGCCAACGTCCTGACTTTC
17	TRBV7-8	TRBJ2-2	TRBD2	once	CASSPSGGRAYTGELFF	TGTGCCAGCAGCCCTAGTGGGGGGAGGGCTTACACCGGGGAGCTGTTTTTT
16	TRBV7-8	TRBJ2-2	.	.	CASSFQLVANTGELFF	TGTGCCAGCAGCTTCCAGTTAGTCGCGAACACCGGGGAGCTGTTTTTT
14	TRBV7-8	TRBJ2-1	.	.	CASRSEGPYNEQFF	TGTGCCAGCAGGTCAGAAGGCCCCTACAATGAGCAGTTCTTC
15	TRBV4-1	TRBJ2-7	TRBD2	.	CASSLLVGGLGEQYF	TGCGCCAGCAGCCTCCTAGTGGGGGGGTTAGGCGAGCAGTACTTC
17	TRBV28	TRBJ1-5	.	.	CASSLLSFRRAGQPQHF	TGTGCCAGCAGTCTGCTGTCGTTTAGGCGGGCTGGACAGCCCCAGCATTTT
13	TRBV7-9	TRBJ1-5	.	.	CASRGEGNQPQHF	TGTGCCAGTAGGGGGGAGGGCAATCAGCCCCAGCATTTT
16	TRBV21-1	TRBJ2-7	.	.	CASSKLSRDYHYEQYF	TGTGCCAGCAGCAAACTCAGCCGGGACTATCACTACGAGCAGTACTTC
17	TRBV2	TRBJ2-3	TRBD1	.	CASSPRRTGSAQSTQYF	TGTGCCAGCAGTCCTCGGAGGACAGGGTCGGCACAGAGCACGCAGTATTTT
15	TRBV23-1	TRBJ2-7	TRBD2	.	CASRVGGASSYEQYF	TGCGCCAGCAGGGTGGGAGGGGCGAGCTCCTACGAGCAGTACTTC
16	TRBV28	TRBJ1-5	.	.	CASTLEPGTPDQPQHF	TGTGCCAGCACCCTAGAACCCGGGACCCCAGATCAGCCCCAGCATTTT
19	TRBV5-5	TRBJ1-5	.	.	CASSLRPYRWIHSNQPQHF	TGTGCCAGCAGCTTGCGCCCCTACAGGTGGATACATAGCAATCAGCCCCAGCATTTT
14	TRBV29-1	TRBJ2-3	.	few	CSVGGLDTLDTQYF	TGCAGCGTTGGGGGCCTGGACACCCTGGATACGCAGTATTTT
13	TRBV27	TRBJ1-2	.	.	CASSLSANYGYTF	TGTGCCAGCAGTTTATCGGCTAACTATGGCTACACCTTC
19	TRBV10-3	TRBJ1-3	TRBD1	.	CAISESRRQGRRTGNTIYF	TGTGCCATCAGTGAGTCACGGAGACAGGGGAGAAGGACTGGAAACACCATATATTTT
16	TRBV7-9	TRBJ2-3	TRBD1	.	CASSSLGTGNTDTQYF	TGTGCCAGCAGCTCCCTTGGGACAGGGAACACAGATACGCAGTATTTT
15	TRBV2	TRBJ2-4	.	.	CASSGVLGEHNIQYF	TGTGCCAGCAGTGGAGTCTTGGGGGAGCACAACATTCAGTACTTC
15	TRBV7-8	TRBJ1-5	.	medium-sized	CASSLYQGPSQPQHF	TGTGCCAGCAGCTTGTATCAGGGGCCAAGTCAGCCCCAGCATTTT
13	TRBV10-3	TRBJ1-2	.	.	CAIRDTANYGYTF	TGTGCCATCAGGGACACCGCTAACTATGGCTACACCTTC
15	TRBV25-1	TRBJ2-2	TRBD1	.	CASSDQTGRTGELFF	TGTGCCAGCAGTGACCAGACAGGGCGGACCGGGGAGCTGTTTTTT
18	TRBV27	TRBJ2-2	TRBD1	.	CASTSGTGGWLDTGELFF	TGTGCCAGCACTTCCGGGACAGGGGGCTGGCTGGACACCGGGGAGCTGTTTTTT
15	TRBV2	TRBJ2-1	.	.	CAGTRRAVLGHEQFF	TGTGCCGGGACCCGAAGGGCGGTTCTTGGCCATGAGCAGTTCTTC
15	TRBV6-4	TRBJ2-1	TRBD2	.	CASSAAGGSYNEQFF	TGTGCCAGCAGTGCTGCGGGGGGATCCTACAATGAGCAGTTCTTC
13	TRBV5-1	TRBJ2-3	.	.	CASSPGSTDTQYF	TGCGCCAGCAGCCCCGGTAGCACAGATACGCAGTATTTT
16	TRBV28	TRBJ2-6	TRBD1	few	CASSLPDRAGANVLTF	TGTGCCAGCAGCCTCCCGGACAGGGCTGGGGCCAACGTCCTGACTTTC
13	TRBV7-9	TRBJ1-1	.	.	CASSLNMDTEAFF	TGTGCCAGCAGCTTAAATATGGACACTGAAGCTTTCTTT
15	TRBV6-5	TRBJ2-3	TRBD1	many	CASSYRTGEPDTQYF	TGTGCCAGCAGTTACAGGACAGGGGAACCAGATACGCAGTATTTT